The rows below give T cell receptor beta chains drawn from one sample of a study of CD8+CD57+ T cells in acquired aplastic anemia. One entry per CDR3 protein, called by TCRdb with MiXCR from the reads. The sample records about 35,000 distinct CDR3 sequences, around 82% being singletons. Sequencing used sorted CD4+, CD8+, or CD8+CD57+ T cells (not recorded which) from PBMCs. The receptors stem from a human donor in good health, serving as a control. The CDR3 runs from the conserved cysteine through the conserved F or W. A D gene is named only where the DNA matches it firmly. Size is omitted from some rows. Given values are once, few, many or a class for expanded clones.

J	V	size	D	DNA	CDR3
TRBJ1-1	TRBV7-6	.	.	TGTGCCAGCAGCTTACTCAGGAACACTGAAGCTTTCTTT	CASSLLRNTEAFF
TRBJ1-1	TRBV15	once	.	TGTGCCACCAGCAAGGGTGGGCCTGAAGCTTTCTTT	CATSKGGPEAFF
TRBJ2-3	TRBV29-1	.	.	TGCAGCGTTTATAGGAATACGCAGTATTTT	CSVYRNTQYF
TRBJ1-4	TRBV29-1	.	.	TGCAGCGTTGCCTCAGTGGGGCGGATTAATGAAAAACTGTTTTTT	CSVASVGRINEKLFF
TRBJ1-2	TRBV15	once	TRBD1	TGTGCCACCAGCAGAGATCTGATAAGGGACAGTGACTATGGCTACACCTTC	CATSRDLIRDSDYGYTF
TRBJ1-4	TRBV20-1	.	.	TGCAGTGCTAGGGCAGGGGAAAAACTGTTTTTT	CSARAGEKLFF
TRBJ1-5	TRBV24-1	.	TRBD1	TGTGCCACCAGTGGGACAGGGTACAGTCAGCCCCAGCATTTT	CATSGTGYSQPQHF
TRBJ1-1	TRBV19	.	.	TGTGCCAGTAGCGTCGGACATGTGAACACTGAAGCTTTCTTT	CASSVGHVNTEAFF
TRBJ1-2	TRBV7-9	few	.	TGTGCCAGCAGCTTAGGCGGTAACTATGGCTACACCTTC	CASSLGGNYGYTF
TRBJ1-2	TRBV20-1	.	.	TGCAGTGCTAGAGCAAAACTTTACAGGGACTATGGCTACACCTTC	CSARAKLYRDYGYTF
TRBJ2-6	TRBV12-3/TRBV12-4	many	.	TGTGCCAGCAGCAATCCCTTGGACATCTCTGGGGCCAACGTCCTGACTTTC	CASSNPLDISGANVLTF
TRBJ1-1	TRBV20-1	.	.	TGCAGTGCTTTTGGAAACACTGAAGCTTTCTTT	CSAFGNTEAFF
TRBJ2-5	TRBV2	once	TRBD2	TGTGCCGGGGGGGGGGAAGACCAAGAGACCCAGTACTTC	CAGGGEDQETQYF
TRBJ2-1	TRBV19	once	.	TGTGCCACCAGGTTTACCCCCTACAATGAGCAGTTCTTC	CATRFTPYNEQFF
TRBJ2-1	TRBV29-1	.	TRBD2	TGCAGCGTTGAGCCTACCGGGACTAGCGGGGGAAACAATGAGCAGTTCTTC	CSVEPTGTSGGNNEQFF
TRBJ2-1	TRBV6-2/TRBV6-3	many	.	TGTGCCAGCAGTTCCCTATCCGCGACGTATCACAATGAGCAGTTCTTC	CASSSLSATYHNEQFF
TRBJ1-2	TRBV2	.	.	TGTGCCAGCAGTGACCAGGGACAAGCCTATGGCTACACCTTC	CASSDQGQAYGYTF
TRBJ2-5	TRBV7-6	.	.	TGTGCCACCCAAGACAGCCAAGAGACCCAGTACTTC	CATQDSQETQYF
TRBJ2-5	TRBV15	.	.	TGTGCCACCAGCAGAGATCGGGCAAATCAAGAGACCCAGTACTTC	CATSRDRANQETQYF
TRBJ2-5	TRBV7-8	.	.	TGTGCCAGCAGCTGGGGGACCCAGTACTTC	CASSWGTQYF
TRBJ2-7	TRBV5-1	.	TRBD1	TGCGCCAGCAGCTGGGGGACAGCCTACGAGCAGTACTTC	CASSWGTAYEQYF
TRBJ1-2	TRBV2	.	.	TGTGCCAGCACCAAAGGGGAGGTCGGATTGCCCTATGGCTACACCTTC	CASTKGEVGLPYGYTF
TRBJ1-5	TRBV15	.	.	TGTGCCACCAGCAGGGATGTTCAGCCCCAGCATTTT	CATSRDVQPQHF
TRBJ2-7	TRBV20-1	medium-sized	TRBD2	TGCAGTGCCCTCCCTAGCGGGGGGGCCTTCTACGAGCAGTACTTC	CSALPSGGAFYEQYF
TRBJ2-3	TRBV10-1	.	TRBD1	TGCGCCAGCAGTGAGTCAGCCACGACAGGGGCGCAGTATTTT	CASSESATTGAQYF
TRBJ1-1	TRBV29-1	.	.	TGCAGCGTTGAAGTGATCGGGCAGGGGTGGACTGAAGCTTTCTTT	CSVEVIGQGWTEAFF
TRBJ2-2	TRBV6-4	once	.	TGTGCCAGCAGTGATACGGAATCCGGGGAGCTGTTTTTT	CASSDTESGELFF